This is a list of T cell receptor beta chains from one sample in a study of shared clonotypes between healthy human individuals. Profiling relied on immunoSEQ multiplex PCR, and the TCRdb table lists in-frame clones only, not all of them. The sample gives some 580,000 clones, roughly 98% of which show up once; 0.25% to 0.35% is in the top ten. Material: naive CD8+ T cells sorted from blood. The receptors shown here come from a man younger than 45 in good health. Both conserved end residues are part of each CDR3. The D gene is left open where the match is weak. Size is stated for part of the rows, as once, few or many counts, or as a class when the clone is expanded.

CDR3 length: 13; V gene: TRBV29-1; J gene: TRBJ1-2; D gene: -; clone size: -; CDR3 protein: CSVDGGGSGGYTF; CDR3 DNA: TGCAGCGTTGACGGCGGGGGTAGTGGTGGCTACACCTTC
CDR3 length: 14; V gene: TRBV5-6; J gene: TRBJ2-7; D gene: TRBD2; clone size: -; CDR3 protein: CASSLPGTRSEQYF; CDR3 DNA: TGTGCCAGCAGCTTGCCCGGGACTAGGAGCGAGCAGTACTTC
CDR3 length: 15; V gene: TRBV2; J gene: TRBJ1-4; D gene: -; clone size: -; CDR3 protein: CASRSRGPTNEKLFF; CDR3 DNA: TGTGCCAGCAGGAGCAGGGGACCAACTAATGAAAAACTGTTTTTT
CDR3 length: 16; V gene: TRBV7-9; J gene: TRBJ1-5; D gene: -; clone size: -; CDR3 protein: CASSLTPSGPEEPQHF; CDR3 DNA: TGTGCCAGCAGCTTAACTCCCTCGGGTCCAGAGGAGCCCCAGCATTTT
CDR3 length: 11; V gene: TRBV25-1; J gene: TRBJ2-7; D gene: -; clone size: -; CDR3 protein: CASSVYGLQYF; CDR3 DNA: TGTGCCAGCAGTGTTTACGGACTGCAGTACTTC
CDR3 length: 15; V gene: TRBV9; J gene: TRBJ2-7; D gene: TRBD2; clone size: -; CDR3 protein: CASSVSLAGGPEQYF; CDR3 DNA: TGTGCCAGCAGCGTAAGTCTAGCGGGAGGCCCCGAGCAGTACTTC
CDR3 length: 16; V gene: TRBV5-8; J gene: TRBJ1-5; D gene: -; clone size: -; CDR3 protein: CASSGGPLVGNQPQHF; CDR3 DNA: TGTGCCAGCAGCGGGGGTCCGCTTGTGGGCAATCAGCCCCAGCATTTT
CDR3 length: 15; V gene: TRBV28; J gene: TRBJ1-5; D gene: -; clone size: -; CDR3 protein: CASSSLGGTDQPQHF; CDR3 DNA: TGTGCCAGCAGTTCCCTTGGGGGCACGGATCAGCCCCAGCATTTT
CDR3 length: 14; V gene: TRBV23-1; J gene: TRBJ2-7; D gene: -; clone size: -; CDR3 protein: CVSSQSNFPYEQYF; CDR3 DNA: TGCGTCAGCAGTCAATCGAACTTTCCATACGAGCAGTACTTC
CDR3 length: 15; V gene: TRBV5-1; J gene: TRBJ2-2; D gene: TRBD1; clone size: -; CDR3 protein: CASTIDRDKVGELFF; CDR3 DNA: TGCGCCAGCACCATCGACAGGGATAAGGTAGGGGAGCTGTTTTTT
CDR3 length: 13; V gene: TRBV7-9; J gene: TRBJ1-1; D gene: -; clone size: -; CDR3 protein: CASSSTGPPQAFF; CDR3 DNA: TGTGCCAGCAGCTCGACAGGCCCACCGCAAGCTTTCTTT
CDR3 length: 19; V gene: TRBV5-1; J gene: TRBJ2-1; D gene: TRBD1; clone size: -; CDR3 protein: CASSPQGAIVPPPINEQFF; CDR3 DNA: TGCGCCAGCAGCCCACAGGGGGCAATAGTCCCCCCACCGATCAATGAGCAGTTCTTC
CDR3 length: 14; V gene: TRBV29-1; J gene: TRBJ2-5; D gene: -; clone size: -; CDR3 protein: CSVAARPSSETQYF; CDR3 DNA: TGCAGCGTGGCTGCAAGGCCTTCTTCAGAGACCCAGTACTTC
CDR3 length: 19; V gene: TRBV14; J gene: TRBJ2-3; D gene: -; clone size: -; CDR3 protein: CASSRSLYQRPSNADTQYF; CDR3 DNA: TGTGCCAGCAGCCGAAGCCTTTACCAACGGCCTAGTAACGCAGATACGCAGTATTTT
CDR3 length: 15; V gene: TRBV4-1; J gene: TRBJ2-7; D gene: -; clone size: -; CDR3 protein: CASSQVRGAIYEQYF; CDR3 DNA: TGCGCCAGCAGCCAAGTAAGGGGGGCTATCTACGAGCAGTACTTC
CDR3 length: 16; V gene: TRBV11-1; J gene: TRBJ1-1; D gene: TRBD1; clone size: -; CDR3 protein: CASSKTGQTMNTEAFF; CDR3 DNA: TGTGCCAGCAGCAAAACGGGACAGACAATGAACACTGAAGCTTTCTTT
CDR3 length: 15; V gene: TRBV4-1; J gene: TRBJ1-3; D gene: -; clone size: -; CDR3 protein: CASSQEGGTGNTIYF; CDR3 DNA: TGCGCCAGCAGCCAAGAAGGGGGGACTGGAAACACCATATATTTT
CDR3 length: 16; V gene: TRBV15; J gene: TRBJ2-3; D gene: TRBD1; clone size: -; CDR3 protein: CATAAPGTGEGDTQYF; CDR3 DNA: TGTGCCACCGCAGCTCCCGGGACAGGGGAAGGGGATACGCAGTATTTT
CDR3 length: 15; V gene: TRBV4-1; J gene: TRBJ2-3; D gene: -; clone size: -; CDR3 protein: CASSLGAFGADTQYF; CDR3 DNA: TGCGCCAGCAGCCTCGGGGCGTTTGGGGCAGATACGCAGTATTTT
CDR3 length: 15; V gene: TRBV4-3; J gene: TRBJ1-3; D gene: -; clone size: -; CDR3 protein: CASSQEIGPGSTIYF; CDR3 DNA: TGCGCCAGCAGCCAAGAGATAGGACCGGGAAGCACCATATATTTT
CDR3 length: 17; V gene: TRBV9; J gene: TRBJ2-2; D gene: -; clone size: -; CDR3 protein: CASSVGWPRGGTGELFF; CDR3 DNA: TGTGCCAGCAGCGTAGGGTGGCCCAGGGGCGGGACCGGGGAGCTGTTTTTT
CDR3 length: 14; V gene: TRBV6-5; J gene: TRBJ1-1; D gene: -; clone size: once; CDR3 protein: CASSYQGGSTEAFF; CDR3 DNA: TGTGCCAGCAGTTACCAAGGTGGGAGCACTGAAGCTTTCTTT
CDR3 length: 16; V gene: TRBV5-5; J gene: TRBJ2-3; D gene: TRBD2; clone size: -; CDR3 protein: CASSPVPGGSTDTQYF; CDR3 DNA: TGTGCCAGCAGCCCGGTCCCGGGGGGTAGCACAGATACGCAGTATTTT
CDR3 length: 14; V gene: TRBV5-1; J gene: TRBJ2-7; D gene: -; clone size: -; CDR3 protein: CASSLTLTTYEQYF; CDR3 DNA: TGCGCCAGCAGCTTGACTTTGACAACCTACGAGCAGTACTTC
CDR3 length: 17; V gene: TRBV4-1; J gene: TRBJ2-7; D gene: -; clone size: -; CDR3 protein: CASSQDSITEGLYEQYF; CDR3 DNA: TGCGCCAGCAGCCAAGATAGTATAACGGAGGGGCTCTACGAGCAGTACTTC
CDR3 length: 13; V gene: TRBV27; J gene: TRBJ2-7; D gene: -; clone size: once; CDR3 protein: CASSLFRSYEQYF; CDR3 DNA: TGTGCCAGCAGTTTATTCAGATCTTACGAGCAGTACTTC
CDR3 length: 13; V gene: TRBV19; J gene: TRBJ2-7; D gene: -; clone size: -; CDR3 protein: CASSIFKDYEQYF; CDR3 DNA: TGTGCCAGTAGTATATTCAAAGACTACGAGCAGTACTTC